This entry lists 19 T cell receptor beta chains sequenced from one sample in a study of T-cell reconstitution after alpha-beta-depleted transplantation in children. Unique molecular identifiers were used in preparing the TCRbeta library. TCRdb reprocessed the PCR reads with MiXCR, giving one entry per CDR3 protein. The sample carries about 200,000 distinct CDR3 sequences, about 7% recorded once. The sequencing used PBMCs, collected before TCRalphabeta/CD19-depleted stem cell transplant. Receptors were obtained from a boy aged 2 to 9 with acute lymphoblastic leukemia, due to receive a stem cell transplant.

The rearrangement uses TRBV13 and TRBJ2-5; 7 positions match TRBD2. Germline values: CDR1 PRHDT, CDR2 FYEKMQ (reference sequence). This CDR3 is 14 amino acids long. V gave up 4 bases and J gave up 4 bases; unmatched junction bases: 6. DNA for the CDR3: TGTGCCAGCAGCTCTCGGGACTATGGAGAGACCCAGTACTTC. Protein product: CASSSRDYGETQYF.

This clonotype has a count of ten or more. The chain recombines TRBV28 with TRBJ1-5, with D maybe TRBD1 (6 bases). The CDR3 spans 15 residues. Germline V gene data show CDR1 as MDHEN and CDR2 as SYDVKM. Trimming stripped 6 bases from V and 1 base from J, with 13 bases between. CDR3 nucleotide sequence: TGTGCCAGCAGACAAACAGACAGGAGCAATCAGCCCCAGCATTTT. Amino acids: CASRQTDRSNQPQHF.

This clonotype was recorded at least ten times. The chain carries TRBV25-1 and TRBJ2-7; 13 bases map to TRBD2. V lost 1 base to trimming and J lost 0 bases; unmatched junction nucleotides: 9. The germline V gene has CDR1 MGHDK and CDR2 SYGVNS. The CDR3 length is 19 residues. The CDR3: CASSESGTSGDLHSYEQYF. CDR3 coding DNA: TGTGCCAGCAGTGAATCGGGGACTAGCGGGGACCTCCACTCCTACGAGCAGTACTTC.

This clonotype was detected many times. The rearrangement joins TRBV7-2 to TRBJ1-3; D is undetermined. There are 15 residues in the CDR3. V was pared by 4 bases and J by 1 base, with 11 bases between. CDR1 is SGHTA and CDR2 is FQGNSA in the germline V gene. The CDR3 DNA follows: TGTGCCAGCAGCTATTCTCTCTCTTCTGGAAACACCATATATTTT. Translation: CASSYSLSSGNTIYF.

This clonotype was seen a handful of times. V usage is TRBV14 and J usage is TRBJ2-7, with TRBD2 as a possible D gene (5 bases). The germline V gene has CDR1 SGHDN and CDR2 FVKESK. CDR3 length equals 13 residues. Trimming stripped 3 bases from V and 3 bases from J, with 9 bases between. The CDR3 spells CASSQDSFYEQYF. CDR3 bases: TGTGCCAGCAGCCAGGACTCATTCTACGAGCAGTACTTC.

On this clonotype: A much larger clone differs by one base, so this may be a read error. V and J are TRBV20-1 and TRBJ2-5, with TRBD2 matching over 13 bases. Per the germline V gene, CDR1 is DFQATT and CDR2 is SNEGSKA (reference sequence). The CDR3 extends over 17 amino acids. The CDR3 region has the DNA TGCTGTGCTAGAGACCGACTAGCGGGGGGTCGTCTAGAGACCCAGTACTTC. Amino acid sequence: CCARDRLAGGRLETQYF.

This clonotype turned up a few times. The gene calls are TRBV20-1 and TRBJ2-7; D might be TRBD2 (5 bases). Trimming pared 3 bases from V and 2 bases from J, leaving 14 bases between. Looked up from germline, CDR1 is DFQATT and CDR2 is SNEGSKA (reference sequence). The CDR3 length is 14 residues. The CDR3 loop reads CSASRGAAAYEQYF. CDR3 in DNA: TGCAGTGCTAGCCGGGGAGCGGCTGCCTACGAGCAGTACTTC.

The sample holds many counts of this clonotype. The rearrangement links TRBV20-1 to TRBJ1-1; 8 nucleotides match TRBD1. V was pared by 3 bases and J by 12 bases, with 3 bases of the junction left unmatched. This CDR3 is 10 amino acids long. CDR1 is DFQATT and CDR2 is SNEGSKA in the germline V gene (reference sequence). The CDR3 loop reads CSARGTGTFF. CDR3 DNA sequence: TGCAGTGCTAGGGGGACAGGAACTTTCTTT.

This clonotype was seen repeatedly, ten times or more. This sequence joins TRBV9 and TRBJ2-3; D not certain. Deletions cut 3 bases from V and 5 bases from J, with 16 bases between. This CDR3 has 15 residues. Germline CDR1 SGDLS, CDR2 YYNGEE. As DNA, the CDR3 is TGTGCCAGCAGCGACATAACTCGTTCCGGAGATACGCAGTATTTT. Encoded protein: CASSDITRSGDTQYF.

This clonotype was detected a few times. The genes are TRBV5-8 and TRBJ2-5, with D unclear. The CDR3 consists of 13 residues. Germline V CDR1 and CDR2: SGHTS, YDEGEE. Trimming pared 2 bases from V and 13 bases from J, leaving 18 bases between. This CDR3 reads CASSLRPSTLLYF. The CDR3 region has the DNA TGTGCCAGCAGCTTACGGCCTTCGACACTCCTGTACTTC.

This clonotype was observed many times. V is TRBV4-2 and J is TRBJ2-1; 10 bases align to TRBD2. The J segment lost 9 bases and the V segment lost 8 bases, leaving 13 bases of the junction unmatched. The CDR3 loop spans 15 amino acids. Germline V gives CDR1 LGHNA, CDR2 YNFKEQ. In DNA, the CDR3 is TGTGCCAGCTCTCAAGGGAGCGGGGGGGCGGGTGAGCAGTTCTTC. The encoded protein is CASSQGSGGAGEQFF.

This clonotype was recorded at least ten times. The chain couples TRBV20-1 to TRBJ2-5; the D gene is possibly TRBD2 (6 bases). The CDR3 runs to 13 residues. CDR1 DFQATT and CDR2 SNEGSKA come from the germline V gene (reference sequence). Trimming removed 6 bases at V and 5 bases at J, with 16 bases between. DNA for the CDR3: TGCAGTGCCCGCCCGAGGGCGGGGGAGACCCAGTACTTC. This encodes CSARPRAGETQYF.

This clonotype was detected many times. V and J are TRBV29-1 and TRBJ1-5, with D possibly TRBD1 on 6 matching bases. This CDR3 has 13 amino acids. Germline CDR1 SQVTM, CDR2 ANQGSEA. The V end was cut by 7 bases, the J end by 6 bases, with 16 bases between. This CDR3 is CSASQGGGQPQHF. CDR3 coding DNA: TGCAGCGCATCACAGGGAGGAGGTCAGCCCCAGCATTTT.

This clonotype appeared many times. The chain uses TRBV29-1 and TRBJ2-5; 8 bases are shared with TRBD1. The germline V gene encodes CDR1 SQVTM and CDR2 ANQGSEA. The CDR3 sequence is 12 residues long. The V gene end was trimmed by 6 bases and the J gene end by 5 bases; junction bases not matched to a gene: 5. CDR3 in amino acids: CSVLTGAETQYF. As DNA, the CDR3 is TGCAGCGTCCTGACAGGGGCCGAGACCCAGTACTTC.

This clonotype was picked up many times. The chain carries TRBV5-1 and TRBJ2-3; the D gene is possibly TRBD2 (6 bases). V lost 2 bases and J lost 2, with 9 bases in between. CDR1 SGHRS and CDR2 YFSETQ come from the germline V gene. This CDR3 spans 14 amino acids. CDR3 nucleotides: TGCGCCAGCAGCTTCGGGGAGGTCACAGATACGCAGTATTTT. Its translation is CASSFGEVTDTQYF.

This rearrangement joins TRBV5-1 to TRBJ2-3; D ambiguous. Germline lookup yields CDR1 SGHRS and CDR2 YFSETQ. Deletions cut 6 bases from V and 10 bases from J, with 15 bases between. The CDR3 consists of 12 residues. In DNA form, the CDR3 reads TGCGCCAGCACCGATTCCCTAGGTCCGCAGTATTTT. This gives the protein CASTDSLGPQYF. Together with reference TRBV5-1 and TRBJ2-3, the CDR3 gives the full variable domain: KAGVTQTPRYLIKTRGQQVTLSCSPISGHRSVSWYQQTPGQGLQFLFEYFSETQRNKGNFPGRFSGRQFSNSRSEMNVSTLELGDSALYLCASTDSLGPQYFGPGTRLTVL.

This clonotype has a handful of counts. This chain uses TRBV5-6 with TRBJ1-2; 7 nucleotides line up with TRBD1. Germline V gives CDR1 SGHDT, CDR2 YYEEEE. Trimming cost V 4 bases and J 10 bases; bases outside gene matches: 10. The length of the CDR3 is 13 residues. CDR3 in amino acids: CASSRLRGQYYTF. CDR3 coding DNA: TGTGCCAGCAGCAGGCTGAGGGGGCAGTACTACACCTTC.

Ten or more counts support this clonotype. This chain joins TRBV7-6 and TRBJ2-7; TRBD1 might be the D (5 bases). Trimming removed 6 bases from V and 3 bases from J, with 18 bases in between. The CDR3 is made up of 15 amino acids. Germline V gene sequence: CDR1 SGHVS, CDR2 FNYEAQ. CDR3 protein: CASSYRPGYLYEQYF. CDR3 nucleotides: TGTGCCAGCAGTTACAGGCCCGGCTATCTCTACGAGCAGTACTTC.

This clonotype was seen repeatedly, ten times or more. The rearrangement links TRBV7-2 to TRBJ2-7; D remains unclear. Germline CDR1 is SGHTA and CDR2 is FQGNSA. CDR3 size: 14 residues. The ends were cut back, 0 bases at V and 5 bases at J, with 11 bases in the middle. The CDR3 DNA sequence: TGTGCCAGCAGCTTAGCAGGCAGTTCAAACGAGCAGTACTTC. Amino acids: CASSLAGSSNEQYF.